The T cell receptor beta chain under discussion was sequenced for a study of cytomegalovirus exposure and HLA in healthy donors. Broader study findings: What a later analysis reportedly showed was that an Asian-associated ancestry cluster had fewer N-insertions than the roughly 700-donor mean. Near-uniform donor sequencing depth was presumed by presence/absence analyses. Researchers counted 150 to 200 TCR beta chains as cytomegalovirus-associated. An analysis that came later showed most CMV-associated TCR beta chains appearing HLA-restricted.

Deletions cut 6 bases from V and 5 bases from J, with 14 bases between. The CDR3 covers 14 residues. In germline, CDR1 is MNHNS, CDR2 SASEGT. Notes on this clone: Its antigen is not known.

A multiplex PCR was run with 60 Vbeta primers and 13 Jbeta primers. Method: immunoSEQ multiplex PCR; TCRdb's copy keeps in-frame clones and lacks some. The sample lists a few hundred thousand clones; over 70% were seen once. The sequenced material came from PBMCs. The rearrangement joins TRBV6-1 to TRBJ1-5, with a tentative D call TRBD1 (5 bases). The source of this sequence is a woman aged 55-69 years in good health and CMV-seropositive. The CDR3 nucleotides are TGTGCCAGCAGCCTCAGACAGCAAGATCAGCCCCAGCATTTT. Its protein is CASSLRQQDQPQHF.